The 4 T cell receptor beta chains reported below all come from one sample, sequenced in a study of blood T cells in healthy people across ages. A sample-barcoded 5' primer and a J-beta primer mix were used in a second PCR of roughly 7 to 11 cycles. MiXCR was run by TCRdb on the 5' RACE reads, yielding one entry per CDR3 protein. The sample has 550,000 to 700,000 distinct CDR3 sequences; approximately 30% are singletons. Sample: blood. The receptors were gathered from a woman in her seventies in good health.

This clonotype was detected once. V gene TRBV7-2 combines with J gene TRBJ2-5; no definite D call. Near its end, the DNA agrees better with TRBJ2-7, so the J call may be wrong. This CDR3 is 13 amino acids long. Germline CDR1 is SGHTA and CDR2 is FQGNSA. The CDR3 is CASSLIRSYEQYF. CDR3 nucleotides: TGTGCCAGCAGCTTAATCAGGAGCTACGAGCAGTACTTC.

The V and J genes are TRBV4-2 and TRBJ2-6, with D perhaps given as TRBD1 or TRBD2 (6 bases each). The CDR3 contains 20 residues. The V end lost 4 bases, the J end lost 1 base, and 23 bases lay between the germline ends. The germline CDR1 and CDR2 sequences are LGHNA and YNFKEQ. CDR3 coding DNA: TGTGCCAGCAGCCTAAAGGGGCCGGGGGCGTCAAAATCTGGGGCCAACGTCCTGACTTTC. Encoded protein: CASSLKGPGASKSGANVLTF.

The CDR3 protein is CSAPGDNYGYTF. The CDR3 nucleotides are TGCAGTGCCCCGGGAGATAACTATGGCTACACCTTC. The rearrangement uses TRBV20-1 and TRBJ1-2, with D unclear. The V end lost 6 bases, the J end lost 1 base, and 9 bases lay between the germline ends. The V gene's germline CDR1 is DFQATT and CDR2 SNEGSKA (reference sequence). The CDR3 extends over 12 amino acids.

A word on this clonotype: One end of the junction fails to match germline, which may point to a read error. The chain is built from TRBV7-9 and TRBJ2-5; TRBD1 agrees at 9 bases. CDR1 is SEHNR and CDR2 is FQNEAQ in the germline V gene (reference sequence). CDR3 size: 14 residues. In DNA, the CDR3 is TGTGCCGGCAGCTTCGGGACAGGGAAGGAGACCCAGTACTTC. This codes for CAGSFGTGKETQYF.